This T cell receptor beta chain was observed in a study of PD-1 blockade in classical Hodgkin lymphoma. Here immunoSEQ multiplex PCR was the method, and the copy in TCRdb shows in-frame clones only, minus some. Of about 44,000 clones listed, 66% are singletons. Time point here: cycle 4 day 1 (C4D1), after less than seven weeks of nivolumab. Every one of the patients relapsed after autologous stem cell transplantation (brentuximab vedotin exposure was variable). Deletions cut 4 bases from V and 0 bases from J, with 14 bases between. CDR3 length: 15 residues. Germline assignment: CDR1 SGDLS and CDR2 YYNGEE.

J is TRBJ2-7 and V is TRBV9, with D possibly being TRBD1 or TRBD2 (5 bases each). Sequences were derived from peripheral blood mononuclear cells (PBMCs), sampled before the fourth cycle of nivolumab. The receptor was derived from a human donor with classical Hodgkin lymphoma. The chain's CDR3 is CASSLGWGSSYEQYF. CDR3 DNA: TGTGCCAGCAGCCTCGGCTGGGGGAGCTCCTACGAGCAGTACTTC.